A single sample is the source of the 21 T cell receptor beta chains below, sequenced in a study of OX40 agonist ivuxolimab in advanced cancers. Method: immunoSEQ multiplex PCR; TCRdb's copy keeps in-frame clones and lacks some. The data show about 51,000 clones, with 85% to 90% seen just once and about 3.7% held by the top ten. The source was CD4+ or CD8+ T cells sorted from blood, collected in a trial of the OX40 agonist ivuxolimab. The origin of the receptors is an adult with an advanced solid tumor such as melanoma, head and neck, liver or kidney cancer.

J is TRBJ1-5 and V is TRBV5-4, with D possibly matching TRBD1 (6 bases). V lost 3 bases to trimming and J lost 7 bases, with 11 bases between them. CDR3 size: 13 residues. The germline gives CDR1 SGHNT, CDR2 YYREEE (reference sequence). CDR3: CASSSGDTQPQHF. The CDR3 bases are TGTGCCAGCAGCTCCGGGGACACCCAGCCCCAGCATTTT.

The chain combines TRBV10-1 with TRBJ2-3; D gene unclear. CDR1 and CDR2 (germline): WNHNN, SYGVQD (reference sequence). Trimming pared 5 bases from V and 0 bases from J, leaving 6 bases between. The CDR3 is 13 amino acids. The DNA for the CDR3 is TGCGCCAGCAGTTTCATGAGCACAGATACGCAGTATTTT. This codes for CASSFMSTDTQYF.

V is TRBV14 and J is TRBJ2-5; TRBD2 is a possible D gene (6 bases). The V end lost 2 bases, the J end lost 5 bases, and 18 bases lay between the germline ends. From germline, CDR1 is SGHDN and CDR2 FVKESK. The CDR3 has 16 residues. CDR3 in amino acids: CASSQPFGGTGETQYF. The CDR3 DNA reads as TGTGCCAGCAGCCAACCTTTTGGCGGGACCGGGGAGACCCAGTACTTC.

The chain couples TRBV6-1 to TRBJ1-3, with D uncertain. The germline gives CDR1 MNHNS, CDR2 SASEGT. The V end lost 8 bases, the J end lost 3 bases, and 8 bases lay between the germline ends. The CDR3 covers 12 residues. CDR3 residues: CASVSDGNTIYF. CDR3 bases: TGTGCCAGCGTGTCTGATGGAAACACCATATATTTT.

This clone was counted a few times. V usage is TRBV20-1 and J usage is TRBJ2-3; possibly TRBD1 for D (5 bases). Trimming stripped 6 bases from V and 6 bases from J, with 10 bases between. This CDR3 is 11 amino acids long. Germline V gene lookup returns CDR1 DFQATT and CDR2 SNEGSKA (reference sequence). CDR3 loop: CSAYRQDTQYF. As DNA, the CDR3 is TGCAGTGCCTACCGACAGGATACGCAGTATTTT.

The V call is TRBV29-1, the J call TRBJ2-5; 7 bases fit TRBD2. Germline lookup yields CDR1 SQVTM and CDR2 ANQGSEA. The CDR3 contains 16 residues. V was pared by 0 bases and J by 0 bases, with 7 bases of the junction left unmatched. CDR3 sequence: CSVEDVTSVYQETQYF. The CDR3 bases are TGCAGCGTTGAAGATGTAACTAGCGTTTACCAAGAGACCCAGTACTTC.

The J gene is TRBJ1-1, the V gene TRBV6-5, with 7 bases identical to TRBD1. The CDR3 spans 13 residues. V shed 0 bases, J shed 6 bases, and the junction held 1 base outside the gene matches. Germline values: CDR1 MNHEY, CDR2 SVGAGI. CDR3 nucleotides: TGTGCCAGCAGTTACTCACAGGGGTCTGAAGCTTTCTTT. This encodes CASSYSQGSEAFF.

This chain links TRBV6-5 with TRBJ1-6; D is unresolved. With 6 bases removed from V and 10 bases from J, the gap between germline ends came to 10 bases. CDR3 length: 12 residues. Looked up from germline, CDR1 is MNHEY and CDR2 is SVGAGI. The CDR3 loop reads CASRKLRSPLHF. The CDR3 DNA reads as TGTGCCAGCAGAAAGTTAAGGTCACCCCTCCACTTT.

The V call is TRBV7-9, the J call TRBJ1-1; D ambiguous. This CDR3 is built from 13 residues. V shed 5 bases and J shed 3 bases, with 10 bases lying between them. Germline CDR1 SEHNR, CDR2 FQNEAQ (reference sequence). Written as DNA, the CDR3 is TGTGCCAGCAGCACCCACTGGGACACTGAAGCTTTCTTT. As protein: CASSTHWDTEAFF.

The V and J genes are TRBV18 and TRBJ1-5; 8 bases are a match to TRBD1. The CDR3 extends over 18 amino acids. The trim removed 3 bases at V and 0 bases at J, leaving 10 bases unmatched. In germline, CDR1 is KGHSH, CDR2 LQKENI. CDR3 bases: TGTGCCAGCTCACCGATGGGAGGACAGGGTTATAGCAATCAGCCCCAGCATTTT. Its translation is CASSPMGGQGYSNQPQHF.

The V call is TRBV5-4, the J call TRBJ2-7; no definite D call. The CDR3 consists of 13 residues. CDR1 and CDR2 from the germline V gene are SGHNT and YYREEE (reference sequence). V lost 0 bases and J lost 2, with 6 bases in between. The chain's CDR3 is CASSLAGTYEQYF. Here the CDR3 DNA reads TGTGCCAGCAGCTTGGCTGGAACCTACGAGCAGTACTTC.

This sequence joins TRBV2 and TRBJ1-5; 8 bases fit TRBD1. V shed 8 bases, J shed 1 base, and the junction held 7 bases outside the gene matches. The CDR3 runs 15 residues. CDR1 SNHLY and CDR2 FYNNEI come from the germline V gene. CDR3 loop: CASGLTGGSNQPQHF. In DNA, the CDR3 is TGTGCCAGCGGACTAACAGGGGGGAGCAATCAGCCCCAGCATTTT. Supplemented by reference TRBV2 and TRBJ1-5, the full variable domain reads EPEVTQTPSHQVTQMGQEVILRCVPISNHLYFYWYRQILGQKVEFLVSFYNNEISEKSEIFDDQFSVERPDGSNFTLKIRSTKLEDSAMYFCASGLTGGSNQPQHFGDGTRLSIL.

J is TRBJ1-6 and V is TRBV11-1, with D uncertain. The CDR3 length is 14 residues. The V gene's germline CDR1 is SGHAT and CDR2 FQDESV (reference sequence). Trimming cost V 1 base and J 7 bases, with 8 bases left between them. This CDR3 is CASSLGGFNSPLHF. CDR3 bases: TGTGCCAGCAGCTTAGGGGGTTTCAATTCACCCCTCCACTTT.

The DNA of the CDR3 is TGTGCCAGCAGGGGGGAGCGGGGAGGTCGGGAGACCCAGTACTTC. It specifies CASRGERGGRETQYF. The rearrangement links TRBV6-6 to TRBJ2-5; 7 bases are shared with TRBD2. Germline CDR1 and CDR2: MNHNY and SVGAGI (reference sequence). The J segment lost 5 bases and the V segment lost 6 bases, leaving 12 bases of the junction unmatched. The CDR3 has 15 residues.

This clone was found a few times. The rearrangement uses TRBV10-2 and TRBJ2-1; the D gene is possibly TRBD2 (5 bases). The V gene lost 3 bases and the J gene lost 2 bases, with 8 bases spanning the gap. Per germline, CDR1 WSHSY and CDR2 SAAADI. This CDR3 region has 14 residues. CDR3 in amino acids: CASSDPGTYNEQFF. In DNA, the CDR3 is TGCGCCAGCAGTGATCCGGGAACCTACAATGAGCAGTTCTTC.

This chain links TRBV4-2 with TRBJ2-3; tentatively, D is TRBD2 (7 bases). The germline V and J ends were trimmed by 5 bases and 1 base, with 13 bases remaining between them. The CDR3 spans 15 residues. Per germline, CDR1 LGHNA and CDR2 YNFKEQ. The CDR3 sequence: CASSIGGLGTDTQYF. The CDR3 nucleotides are TGTGCCAGCAGCATCGGGGGGCTGGGCACAGATACGCAGTATTTT.

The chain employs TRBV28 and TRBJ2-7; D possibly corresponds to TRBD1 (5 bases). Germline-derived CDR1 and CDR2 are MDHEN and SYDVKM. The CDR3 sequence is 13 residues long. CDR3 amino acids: CAATAPTPYEQYF. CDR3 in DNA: TGTGCTGCGACAGCACCGACCCCCTACGAGCAGTACTTC. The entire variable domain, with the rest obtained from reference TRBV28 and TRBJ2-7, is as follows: DVKVTQSSRYLVKRTGEKVFLECVQDMDHENMFWYRQDPGLGLRLIYFSYDVKMKEKGDIPEGYSVSREKKERFSLILESASTNQTSMYLCAATAPTPYEQYFGPGTRLTVT.

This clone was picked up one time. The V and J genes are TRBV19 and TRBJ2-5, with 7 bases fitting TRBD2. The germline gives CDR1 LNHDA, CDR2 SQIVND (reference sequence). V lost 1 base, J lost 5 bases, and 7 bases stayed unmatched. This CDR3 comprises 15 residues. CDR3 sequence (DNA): TGTGCCAGTAGTATAGCAGAAGGGAGGGCGGAGACCCAGTACTTC. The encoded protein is CASSIAEGRAETQYF.

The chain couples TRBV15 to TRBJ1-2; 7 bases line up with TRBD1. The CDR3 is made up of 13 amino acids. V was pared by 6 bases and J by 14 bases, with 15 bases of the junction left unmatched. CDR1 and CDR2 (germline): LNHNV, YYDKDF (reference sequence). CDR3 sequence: CATSISPNDRVTF. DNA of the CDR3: TGTGCCACCAGTATCTCGCCCAATGACAGGGTTACCTTC.

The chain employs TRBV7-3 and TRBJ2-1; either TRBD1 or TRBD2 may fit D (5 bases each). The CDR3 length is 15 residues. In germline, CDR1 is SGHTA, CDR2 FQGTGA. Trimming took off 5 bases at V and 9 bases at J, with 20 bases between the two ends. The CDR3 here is CASSPSAPGGGEQFF. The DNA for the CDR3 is TGTGCCAGCAGCCCGTCCGCCCCGGGTGGGGGTGAGCAGTTCTTC. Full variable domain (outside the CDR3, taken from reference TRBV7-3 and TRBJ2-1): GAGVSQTPSNKVTEKGKYVELRCDPISGHTALYWYRQSLGQGPEFLIYFQGTGAADDSGLPNDRFFAVRPEGSVSTLKIQRTERGDSAVYLCASSPSAPGGGEQFFGPGTRLTVL.

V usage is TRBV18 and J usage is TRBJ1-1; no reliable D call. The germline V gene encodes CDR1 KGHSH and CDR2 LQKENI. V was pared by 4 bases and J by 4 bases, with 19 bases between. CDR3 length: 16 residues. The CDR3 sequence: CASSRSMLGSATEAFF. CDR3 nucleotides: TGTGCCAGCTCACGCTCGATGTTGGGGTCGGCCACTGAAGCTTTCTTT.